The rows below give T cell receptor beta chains drawn from one sample of a study of breast tumors, draining lymph nodes, adjacent tissues. TCRdb passed the multiplex PCR reads through MiXCR, listing each CDR3 protein once. Counted here are fewer than 200,000 distinct CDR3 sequences, roughly 30% occurring once; the ten biggest clones make up 4% to 5.5%. The specimen sequenced was axillary lymph node tissue. All receptors come from a female donor with breast cancer. Some clones in this sample may be carry-over from other donors' samples. CDR3s include the opening cysteine and the closing phenylalanine or tryptophan. Fields, in order: D gene, V gene, J gene, clone size, CDR3 protein, CDR3 DNA. D genes are given only for firm matches. Clone size is not always given. Where it is, it says once, few, many or a class for expanded clones.

>TRBD1|TRBV5-6|TRBJ2-7|many
CASINSNRGAYEQYF
TGTGCCAGCATTAACTCGAACAGGGGCGCCTACGAGCAGTACTTC
>.|TRBV19|TRBJ1-1|.
CASRVRADTEAFF
TGTGCCAGTAGGGTTCGGGCGGACACTGAAGCTTTCTTT
>.|TRBV15|TRBJ2-1|.
CATSSLAGRGDNEQFF
TGTGCCACCAGCAGCTTGGCCGGGCGGGGAGATAATGAGCAGTTCTTC
>.|TRBV7-9|TRBJ2-7|many
CASSLEGPQRQYF
TGTGCCAGCAGCTTAGAAGGACCCCAACGGCAGTACTTC
>.|TRBV2|TRBJ2-3|many
CASSKDSTDTQYF
TGTGCCAGCAGCAAAGACAGCACAGATACGCAGTATTTT
>TRBD2|TRBV9|TRBJ2-5|once
CASSVGTSGTQYF
TGTGCCAGCAGCGTAGGGACTAGCGGGACCCAGTACTTC
>.|TRBV7-3|TRBJ2-3|many
CASSNRVPDTQYF
TGTGCCAGCAGCAACAGGGTCCCAGATACGCAGTATTTT
>TRBD1|TRBV12-3/TRBV12-4|TRBJ2-6|many
CASSFPPDRGSSGANVLTF
TGTGCCAGCAGTTTCCCCCCGGACAGGGGAAGCTCTGGGGCCAACGTCCTGACTTTC
>.|TRBV20-1|TRBJ2-6|many
CSASTDYSGANVLTF
TGCAGTGCTAGTACGGATTACTCTGGGGCCAACGTCCTGACTTTC
>.|TRBV25-1|TRBJ2-2|.
CASSGWYGYTGELFF
TGTGCCAGCAGTGGCTGGTATGGCTACACCGGGGAGCTGTTTTTT
>.|TRBV10-3|TRBJ1-5|many
CAISPKERNQPQHF
TGTGCCATCAGCCCAAAGGAGCGCAATCAGCCCCAGCATTTT
>.|TRBV4-1|TRBJ1-4|many
CASSQDREEEKLFF
TGCGCCAGCAGCCAAGACAGGGAGGAAGAAAAACTGTTTTTT
>.|TRBV7-9|TRBJ1-6|many
CASSLENSPLHF
TGTGCCAGCAGCTTAGAGAATTCACCCCTCCACTTT
>.|TRBV24-1|TRBJ2-7|many
CATSDSRVYEQYF
TGTGCCACCAGTGACAGCAGAGTATACGAGCAGTACTTC
>.|TRBV5-5|TRBJ2-3|.
CASSHPGAYNEQYF
TGTGCCAGCAGCCACCCCGGGGCCTACAATGAGCAGTATTTT
>TRBD1|TRBV2|TRBJ2-7|many
CAIPGQEDEQYF
TGTGCCATCCCGGGACAGGAGGACGAGCAGTACTTC
>.|TRBV2|TRBJ1-2|many
CASSRDNNYGYTF
TGTGCCAGCAGTCGAGACAATAACTATGGCTACACCTTC
>.|TRBV5-1|TRBJ2-1|few
CASSLFTGRNEQFF
TGCGCCAGCAGCTTGTTCACAGGAAGGAATGAGCAGTTCTTC
>.|TRBV6-5|TRBJ2-5|.
CASSHSYGRETQYF
TGTGCCAGCAGTCACTCCTATGGACGAGAGACCCAGTACTTC
>TRBD2|TRBV20-1|TRBJ2-3|.
CSATGTSGGLRTDTQYF
TGCAGTGCGACCGGGACTAGCGGGGGGTTACGCACAGATACGCAGTATTTT
>.|TRBV9|TRBJ2-5|few
CASSANDLAGETQYF
TGTGCCAGCAGCGCTAATGATTTAGCCGGGGAGACCCAGTACTTC
>TRBD2|TRBV5-1|TRBJ2-5|.
CASSLSNGVAGLETQYF
TGCGCCAGCAGCCTAAGCAATGGGGTAGCGGGGTTAGAGACCCAGTACTTC
>.|TRBV9|TRBJ2-1|many
CASSVDLNEQFF
TGTGCCAGCAGCGTAGACCTCAATGAGCAGTTCTTC
>.|TRBV7-8|TRBJ2-3|once
CASGQVGGKDTQYF
TGTGCCAGCGGGCAGGTGGGAGGTAAAGATACGCAGTATTTT
>.|TRBV7-9|TRBJ2-5|many
CASSDTVRSHAETQYF
TGTGCCAGCAGCGATACCGTGAGATCACATGCAGAGACCCAGTACTTC
>TRBD2|TRBV7-2|TRBJ2-1|many
CASSPRSGGNEQFF
TGTGCCAGCAGCCCCAGAAGCGGGGGCAATGAGCAGTTCTTC
>TRBD2|TRBV6-6|TRBJ2-1|.
CASSSRGGRDGGEQFF
TGTGCCAGCAGCTCGCGGGGGGGCCGGGATGGGGGTGAGCAGTTCTTC
>.|TRBV9|TRBJ1-2|many
CASSSRLAGLGSGYTF
TGTGCCAGCAGCTCTCGTTTGGCGGGACTGGGCTCTGGCTACACCTTC
>TRBD1|TRBV7-7|TRBJ1-3|many
CASSLTGGDTIYF
TGTGCTAGCAGCTTAACAGGGGGCGACACCATATATTTT
>TRBD2|TRBV9|TRBJ2-1|.
CASSAQILADLKNEQSF
TGTGCCAGCAGCGCCCAGATACTAGCGGACCTTAAGAATGAGCAGTCCTTC
>.|TRBV9|TRBJ1-1|.
CASSVDSFNTEAFF
TGTGCCAGCAGCGTAGATTCCTTTAACACTGAAGCTTTCTTT
>.|TRBV9|TRBJ1-4|many
CASSREGMSEKLFF
TGTGCCAGCAGCCGCGAGGGTATGAGTGAAAAACTGTTTTTT
>TRBD2|TRBV6-4|TRBJ2-1|.
CASSHSGSGKSYNEQFF
TGTGCCAGCAGTCACTCGGGTAGCGGGAAATCCTACAATGAGCAGTTCTTC
>.|TRBV7-2|TRBJ1-2|many
CASSLAGGGYTF
TGTGCCAGCAGCTTAGCGGGGGGTGGCTACACCTTC
>TRBD2|TRBV9|TRBJ2-5|many
CASSVGGGAETQYF
TGTGCCAGCAGCGTCGGCGGGGGGGCGGAGACCCAGTACTTC
>TRBD2|TRBV9|TRBJ2-7|many
CASSSRSSGLREQYF
TGTGCCAGCAGCTCGCGCTCTAGCGGACTCCGCGAGCAGTACTTC
>.|TRBV7-2|TRBJ1-2|many
CASSTPTYGYTF
TGTGCCAGCAGCACCCCTACCTATGGCTACACCTTC
>TRBD1|TRBV20-1|TRBJ1-5|.
CSADRGRSSINQPQHF
TGCAGTGCTGACAGGGGAAGATCTAGTATCAATCAGCCCCAGCATTTT
>TRBD1|TRBV7-2|TRBJ1-6|medium-sized
CASSPRQGYNSPLHF
TGTGCCAGCAGCCCGAGACAGGGCTATAATTCACCCCTCCACTTT
>TRBD1|TRBV7-2|TRBJ1-2|many
CASSSTPGQGGDGYTF
TGTGCCAGCAGTTCTACTCCGGGACAGGGGGGAGATGGCTACACCTTC
>TRBD1|TRBV20-1|TRBJ1-2|many
CSADPGQGNYGYTF
TGCAGTGCTGACCCGGGACAGGGAAACTATGGCTACACCTTC
>.|TRBV12-3/TRBV12-4|TRBJ1-3|many
CASIGKEGRYSGNTIYF
TGTGCCAGCATCGGTAAGGAGGGACGGTACTCTGGAAACACCATATATTTT
>TRBD1|TRBV12-3/TRBV12-4|TRBJ1-6|.
CASSHQQGFDVGHYNSPLHF
TGTGCCAGCAGCCACCAACAGGGGTTCGATGTGGGGCACTATAATTCACCCCTCCACTTT
>.|TRBV5-1|TRBJ1-6|.
CASSLFGLWENSPLHF
TGCGCCAGCAGCTTGTTTGGACTGTGGGAGAATTCACCCCTCCACTTT
>TRBD2|TRBV7-7|TRBJ2-5|many
CASSLETSGIKGLQETQYF
TGTGCTAGCAGCTTAGAGACTAGCGGGATCAAGGGGCTCCAAGAGACCCAGTACTTC
>TRBD1|TRBV4-1|TRBJ1-2|many
CASRRQGLSSDYGYTF
TGCGCCAGCAGAAGACAGGGCCTATCTTCAGACTATGGCTACACCTTC
>.|TRBV19|TRBJ2-7|many
CASSIGGGNYEQYF
TGTGCCAGTAGTATAGGGGGCGGAAACTACGAGCAGTACTTC
>.|TRBV5-8|TRBJ2-1|many
CASSSSGASYNEQFF
TGTGCCAGCAGCTCTTCAGGGGCATCCTACAATGAGCAGTTCTTC
>.|TRBV7-3|TRBJ2-1|many
CASSLSADNEQFF
TGTGCCAGCAGCTTGTCAGCGGACAATGAGCAGTTCTTC
>TRBD2|TRBV9|TRBJ2-5|.
CASSVGGGSETQYF
TGTGCCAGCAGCGTGGGGGGAGGGTCGGAGACCCAGTACTTC